These T cell receptor beta chains were read from a single sample in a study of OX40 agonist ivuxolimab in advanced cancers. The repertoire was sequenced with immunoSEQ multiplex PCR; TCRdb's copy has only in-frame clones and lacks some. Of over 60,000 clones in the sample, around 87% were seen once. Here the sequenced sample was CD4+ or CD8+ T cells sorted from blood, taken in a trial of the OX40 agonist ivuxolimab. Every receptor here comes from an adult with an advanced solid tumor such as melanoma, head and neck, liver or kidney cancer. CDR3s include the opening cysteine and the closing phenylalanine or tryptophan. Each record gives: V gene, clone size, D gene, J gene, CDR3 DNA, CDR3 protein. The D gene is left open where the match is weak. The size entry is marked missing in some rows and otherwise reads once, few, many or a size class.

V gene: TRBV2
clone size: -
D gene: TRBD1
J gene: TRBJ1-2
CDR3 DNA: TGTGCCAGCAGAATAATTCCCACAGGGGGTGGTGGCTACACCTTC
CDR3 protein: CASRIIPTGGGGYTF

V gene: TRBV18
clone size: once
D gene: TRBD2
J gene: TRBJ2-3
CDR3 DNA: TGTGCCAGCTCACGAACCCGGGGCGGGGGGCCGGATACGCAGTATTTT
CDR3 protein: CASSRTRGGGPDTQYF

V gene: TRBV19
clone size: -
D gene: -
J gene: TRBJ1-1
CDR3 DNA: TGTGCCAGTAGCGGGTCGATGAACACTGAAGCTTTCTTT
CDR3 protein: CASSGSMNTEAFF

V gene: TRBV27
clone size: -
D gene: -
J gene: TRBJ2-4
CDR3 DNA: TGTGCCAGCAGTCCCATGGACAGTTGGACCAAAAACATTCAGTACTTC
CDR3 protein: CASSPMDSWTKNIQYF

V gene: TRBV10-3
clone size: -
D gene: -
J gene: TRBJ2-7
CDR3 DNA: TGTGCCATCAGTGAGGGGTCCTACGAGCAGTACTTC
CDR3 protein: CAISEGSYEQYF

V gene: TRBV18
clone size: -
D gene: -
J gene: TRBJ1-6
CDR3 DNA: TGTGCCAGCTTCATGACGGGGAATAATTCACCCCTCCACTTT
CDR3 protein: CASFMTGNNSPLHF

V gene: TRBV7-8
clone size: -
D gene: -
J gene: TRBJ1-5
CDR3 DNA: TGTGCCAGCAGCTTAGCAGGGGGTCAGCCCCAGCATTTT
CDR3 protein: CASSLAGGQPQHF

V gene: TRBV9
clone size: -
D gene: TRBD2
J gene: TRBJ2-3
CDR3 DNA: TGTGCCAGCAGCCGAGGACTAGGCCCGGGGAGCACAGATACGCAGTATTTT
CDR3 protein: CASSRGLGPGSTDTQYF

V gene: TRBV18
clone size: -
D gene: -
J gene: TRBJ2-1
CDR3 DNA: TGTGCCAGCTCACCGCTTCGGTCTTTCAATGAGCAGTTCTTC
CDR3 protein: CASSPLRSFNEQFF

V gene: TRBV7-8
clone size: -
D gene: -
J gene: TRBJ2-3
CDR3 DNA: TGTGCCAGCAGCTTAAGGAGGTTTGAGCGGACCACAGATACGCAGTATTTT
CDR3 protein: CASSLRRFERTTDTQYF

V gene: TRBV5-1
clone size: once
D gene: -
J gene: TRBJ2-3
CDR3 DNA: TGCGCCAGCGGGATGGGCCCAGTAGATACGCAGTATTTT
CDR3 protein: CASGMGPVDTQYF

V gene: TRBV30
clone size: once
D gene: -
J gene: TRBJ1-3
CDR3 DNA: TGTGCCTGGAGCGGGGGGACGTTGGGAAACACCATATATTTT
CDR3 protein: CAWSGGTLGNTIYF

V gene: TRBV18
clone size: -
D gene: TRBD2
J gene: TRBJ2-7
CDR3 DNA: TGTGCCAGCTCACCGACTAGCGGAATGGGCGAGCAGTACTTC
CDR3 protein: CASSPTSGMGEQYF

V gene: TRBV29-1
clone size: -
D gene: TRBD2
J gene: TRBJ2-1
CDR3 DNA: TGCAGCGTTGGGGCGACTAGCGGGGGGAAGAGCTCCTACAATGAGCAGTTCTTC
CDR3 protein: CSVGATSGGKSSYNEQFF

V gene: TRBV19
clone size: -
D gene: -
J gene: TRBJ1-2
CDR3 DNA: TGTGCCAGTAGTAGTGGTGATCTCCGTTCGTATGGCTACACCTTC
CDR3 protein: CASSSGDLRSYGYTF

V gene: TRBV6-1
clone size: many
D gene: -
J gene: TRBJ1-3
CDR3 DNA: TGTGCCAGCAGTGAATCCAGGCCCGACATAAGCTCTGGAAACACCATATATTTT
CDR3 protein: CASSESRPDISSGNTIYF

V gene: TRBV19
clone size: -
D gene: TRBD2
J gene: TRBJ2-3
CDR3 DNA: TGTGCCAGCTCTTACCCCATAGCGGGGGCGGATACGCAGTATTTT
CDR3 protein: CASSYPIAGADTQYF

V gene: TRBV11-2
clone size: few
D gene: -
J gene: TRBJ1-1
CDR3 DNA: TGTGCCAGCAGCTCGCAGGGGTTCGCCACTGAAGCTTTCTTT
CDR3 protein: CASSSQGFATEAFF

V gene: TRBV7-8
clone size: -
D gene: -
J gene: TRBJ1-5
CDR3 DNA: TGTGCCAGCAGCTTAGGACGCGTTACCCAGCCCCAGCATTTT
CDR3 protein: CASSLGRVTQPQHF

V gene: TRBV28
clone size: -
D gene: -
J gene: TRBJ1-6
CDR3 DNA: TGTGCCAGCAGTTTAGTAGGGGCACGTGGCCGAAATTCACCCCTCCACTTT
CDR3 protein: CASSLVGARGRNSPLHF

V gene: TRBV25-1
clone size: -
D gene: TRBD2
J gene: TRBJ2-7
CDR3 DNA: TGTGCCAGCGGGGGGAGCGGGAGGGCTAGCGAGCAGTACTTC
CDR3 protein: CASGGSGRASEQYF

V gene: TRBV27
clone size: -
D gene: TRBD1
J gene: TRBJ2-1
CDR3 DNA: TGTGCCAGCAGTGACAGGGGGAGCTCCTACAATGAGCAGTTCTTC
CDR3 protein: CASSDRGSSYNEQFF

V gene: TRBV5-1
clone size: -
D gene: -
J gene: TRBJ2-1
CDR3 DNA: TGCGCCAGCAGCCCGGAGCCAGGGGGGATTACCTACAATGAGCAGTTCTTC
CDR3 protein: CASSPEPGGITYNEQFF

V gene: TRBV18
clone size: -
D gene: -
J gene: TRBJ1-3
CDR3 DNA: TGTGCCAGCTCACCAGAACTGGGGAACACCATATATTTT
CDR3 protein: CASSPELGNTIYF

V gene: TRBV30
clone size: -
D gene: TRBD1
J gene: TRBJ1-1
CDR3 DNA: TGTGCCTGGAGTCCGGGACAGGGACACACTGAAGCTTTCTTT
CDR3 protein: CAWSPGQGHTEAFF

V gene: TRBV4-2
clone size: -
D gene: TRBD1
J gene: TRBJ2-7
CDR3 DNA: TGTGCCAGCAGCCCGGGACAGGCGTTGTACGAGCAGTACTTC
CDR3 protein: CASSPGQALYEQYF

V gene: TRBV27
clone size: -
D gene: -
J gene: TRBJ2-2
CDR3 DNA: TGTGCCAGCAGTCTAGTAGCCGGGGAGCTGTTTTTT
CDR3 protein: CASSLVAGELFF

V gene: TRBV2
clone size: -
D gene: -
J gene: TRBJ2-6
CDR3 DNA: TGTGCCAGCAGTCGGAAGGCCGGCTCTGGGGCCAACGTCCTGACTTTC
CDR3 protein: CASSRKAGSGANVLTF

V gene: TRBV28
clone size: -
D gene: -
J gene: TRBJ1-2
CDR3 DNA: TGTGCCAGCAGTTTAATGGGGGCGGAAGGCTACACCTTC
CDR3 protein: CASSLMGAEGYTF

V gene: TRBV11-3
clone size: -
D gene: -
J gene: TRBJ2-4
CDR3 DNA: TGTGCCAGCAGCCGAGGGCGGGGTGAGGACATTCAGTACTTC
CDR3 protein: CASSRGRGEDIQYF

V gene: TRBV7-2
clone size: -
D gene: -
J gene: TRBJ2-1
CDR3 DNA: TGTGCCAGCAGCTTAGCATATGGGACGTCCTACAATGAGCAGTTCTTC
CDR3 protein: CASSLAYGTSYNEQFF

V gene: TRBV2
clone size: -
D gene: -
J gene: TRBJ1-2
CDR3 DNA: TGTGCCAGCAGTCCCATTATAGTGGCAAATGGCTACACCTTC
CDR3 protein: CASSPIIVANGYTF

V gene: TRBV5-1
clone size: -
D gene: -
J gene: TRBJ1-1
CDR3 DNA: TGCGCCAGCAGGGCAGGGTTGACGAACACTGAAGCTTTCTTT
CDR3 protein: CASRAGLTNTEAFF

V gene: TRBV4-1
clone size: -
D gene: -
J gene: TRBJ1-5
CDR3 DNA: TGCGCCAGCAGCCCCAGGGAGGGTAGAGAGCAGCCCCAGCATTTT
CDR3 protein: CASSPREGREQPQHF

V gene: TRBV7-8
clone size: -
D gene: TRBD2
J gene: TRBJ2-5
CDR3 DNA: TGTGCCAGCAGCTTAGGGAGACTAGCGGGGGGCAAAGAGACCCAGTACTTC
CDR3 protein: CASSLGRLAGGKETQYF

V gene: TRBV10-3
clone size: -
D gene: -
J gene: TRBJ1-2
CDR3 DNA: TGTGCCATCAGGACCGACAGCTATGGCTACACCTTC
CDR3 protein: CAIRTDSYGYTF

V gene: TRBV29-1
clone size: -
D gene: TRBD1
J gene: TRBJ2-1
CDR3 DNA: TGCAGCGTTGCCCACAGGGGGGATGAGCAGTTCTTC
CDR3 protein: CSVAHRGDEQFF

V gene: TRBV2
clone size: -
D gene: TRBD2
J gene: TRBJ2-1
CDR3 DNA: TGTGCCAGCCAGGCGGGAGTACGCAATGAGCAGTTCTTC
CDR3 protein: CASQAGVRNEQFF

V gene: TRBV11-3
clone size: once
D gene: -
J gene: TRBJ2-2
CDR3 DNA: TGTGCCAGCAGCTCTTTGGGGAATTCGCGGACCGGGGAGCTGTTTTTT
CDR3 protein: CASSSLGNSRTGELFF

V gene: TRBV5-6
clone size: once
D gene: TRBD2
J gene: TRBJ2-1
CDR3 DNA: TGTGCCAGCAGCTTCGGACTAGCGGGAATCTACAATGAGCAGTTCTTC
CDR3 protein: CASSFGLAGIYNEQFF

V gene: TRBV2
clone size: -
D gene: TRBD1
J gene: TRBJ2-3
CDR3 DNA: TGTGCCAGCGACAGGGTAATAGGAGATACGCAGTATTTT
CDR3 protein: CASDRVIGDTQYF

V gene: TRBV28
clone size: -
D gene: -
J gene: TRBJ1-2
CDR3 DNA: TGTGCCAGCAGCCTACGGGCTAACTATGGCTACACCTTC
CDR3 protein: CASSLRANYGYTF

V gene: TRBV5-1
clone size: -
D gene: TRBD1
J gene: TRBJ2-3
CDR3 DNA: TGCGCCAGCAGCTTTATAACAGGGGGCAAGGACACAGATACGCAGTATTTT
CDR3 protein: CASSFITGGKDTDTQYF

V gene: TRBV10-3
clone size: -
D gene: TRBD1
J gene: TRBJ2-5
CDR3 DNA: TGTGCCATCAGTGGACAGGGTCGAGAGACCCAGTACTTC
CDR3 protein: CAISGQGRETQYF

V gene: TRBV9
clone size: -
D gene: -
J gene: TRBJ1-3
CDR3 DNA: TGTGCCAGCAGCCCACATGGACAGTCCTCTGGAAACACCATATATTTT
CDR3 protein: CASSPHGQSSGNTIYF

V gene: TRBV18
clone size: -
D gene: TRBD1
J gene: TRBJ1-4
CDR3 DNA: TGTGCCAGCTCAGGACCGGGACAGACCACAACTAATGAAAAACTGTTTTTT
CDR3 protein: CASSGPGQTTTNEKLFF

V gene: TRBV29-1
clone size: -
D gene: -
J gene: TRBJ2-1
CDR3 DNA: TGCAGCGTTGAGGATGAGCAGTTCTTC
CDR3 protein: CSVEDEQFF

V gene: TRBV6-5
clone size: -
D gene: -
J gene: TRBJ1-1
CDR3 DNA: TGTGCCAGCAGTTACAGGAACACTGAAGCTTTCTTT
CDR3 protein: CASSYRNTEAFF

V gene: TRBV6-6
clone size: -
D gene: TRBD2
J gene: TRBJ2-7
CDR3 DNA: TGTGCCAGCATCCTCCTAGCGGGAGTCGGCGAGCAGTACTTC
CDR3 protein: CASILLAGVGEQYF

V gene: TRBV28
clone size: -
D gene: -
J gene: TRBJ2-1
CDR3 DNA: TGTGCCAGCAGTCTAAATAGATGGAGCTCCTACAATGAGCAGTTCTTC
CDR3 protein: CASSLNRWSSYNEQFF

V gene: TRBV7-3
clone size: -
D gene: -
J gene: TRBJ2-1
CDR3 DNA: TGTGCCAGCAGCTTATCGGGCCCCGGCAGGGGGAGGATGAATGAGCAGTTCTTC
CDR3 protein: CASSLSGPGRGRMNEQFF

V gene: TRBV30
clone size: -
D gene: -
J gene: TRBJ1-1
CDR3 DNA: TGTGCCTGGAGAGTACGGGGCGGGGCTGCCACTGAAGCTTTCTTT
CDR3 protein: CAWRVRGGAATEAFF

V gene: TRBV18
clone size: -
D gene: TRBD2
J gene: TRBJ2-1
CDR3 DNA: TGTGCCAGCTCACTCAGACTAGCGGGGGGGCGTGGTGAGCAGTTCTTC
CDR3 protein: CASSLRLAGGRGEQFF

V gene: TRBV14
clone size: -
D gene: TRBD2
J gene: TRBJ2-5
CDR3 DNA: TGTGCCAGCAAAAAAGGGATAGCGGGAGAGACCCAGTACTTC
CDR3 protein: CASKKGIAGETQYF

V gene: TRBV7-9
clone size: -
D gene: TRBD2
J gene: TRBJ2-1
CDR3 DNA: TGTGCCAGCCTAGCGGGAGGGGGTAGTAATGAGCAGTTCTTC
CDR3 protein: CASLAGGGSNEQFF

V gene: TRBV7-6
clone size: -
D gene: TRBD1
J gene: TRBJ1-1
CDR3 DNA: TGTGCCAGCAGCTTAGAATCCTACAGGGGGCTCACTGAAGCTTTCTTT
CDR3 protein: CASSLESYRGLTEAFF

V gene: TRBV7-3
clone size: -
D gene: -
J gene: TRBJ2-2
CDR3 DNA: TGTGCCAGCAGCTTAGGGCATCTTACCGGGGAGCTGTTTTTT
CDR3 protein: CASSLGHLTGELFF

V gene: TRBV27
clone size: -
D gene: -
J gene: TRBJ1-1
CDR3 DNA: TGTGCCAGCAGTTTTGCTGGTAGCATGAACACTGAAGCTTTCTTT
CDR3 protein: CASSFAGSMNTEAFF

V gene: TRBV18
clone size: -
D gene: TRBD1
J gene: TRBJ1-5
CDR3 DNA: TGTGCCAGCTCACCGGGACAGGGGGCTAGCAATCAGCCCCAGCATTTT
CDR3 protein: CASSPGQGASNQPQHF